Listed below are T cell receptor beta chains from one sample, sequenced in a study of T cells in Graves' hyperthyroidism and ophthalmopathy. TCRdb reanalysed the multiplex PCR reads using MiXCR and keeps one entry per CDR3 protein. The data contain hundreds of thousands of distinct CDR3 sequences, around a sixth of them seen just once; the ten biggest clones take up 7.7%. The sample consisted of blood. The source is a woman between 18 and 30 years old with Graves' hyperthyroidism. The CDR3 runs from the conserved cysteine through the conserved F or W. The D gene is left open where the match is weak. Part of the rows lack a size; the others show once, few, many or a class for expanded clones.

len: 16
j_gene: TRBJ1-5
d_gene: NA
abundance: many
v_gene: TRBV7-9
CDR3nt: TGTGCCAGCAGCTTAGAGAGGCAGGGATACAGCCAGCCCCAGCATTTT
CDR3aa: CASSLERQGYSQPQHF

len: 15
j_gene: TRBJ2-3
d_gene: NA
abundance: many
v_gene: TRBV7-3
CDR3nt: TGTGCCAGCAGCTCCAGAGGGGGGAACGCAGATACGCAGTATTTT
CDR3aa: CASSSRGGNADTQYF

len: 14
j_gene: TRBJ1-5
d_gene: NA
abundance: NA
v_gene: TRBV28
CDR3nt: TGTGCCAGCAGTTTACGCGGGGGGCATCAGCCCCAGCATTTT
CDR3aa: CASSLRGGHQPQHF

len: 13
j_gene: TRBJ2-1
d_gene: NA
abundance: many
v_gene: TRBV7-2
CDR3nt: TGTGCCAGCACCTGGGACTCGGGGCGTGAGCAGTTCTTC
CDR3aa: CASTWDSGREQFF

len: 16
j_gene: TRBJ1-2
d_gene: TRBD1
abundance: NA
v_gene: TRBV7-8
CDR3nt: TGTGCCAGCAGTTTGGTTACAGGGGTAGCTAACTATGGCTACACCTTC
CDR3aa: CASSLVTGVANYGYTF

len: 15
j_gene: TRBJ2-5
d_gene: NA
abundance: many
v_gene: TRBV2
CDR3nt: TGTGCCAGCAGTGAAATTGGGCAGGCCCAAGAGACCCAGTACTTC
CDR3aa: CASSEIGQAQETQYF

len: 14
j_gene: TRBJ2-1
d_gene: TRBD2
abundance: many
v_gene: TRBV20-1
CDR3nt: TGCAGTGCTAGAGGGGGAGCGGGGGGGTATGAGCAGTTCTTC
CDR3aa: CSARGGAGGYEQFF

len: 12
j_gene: TRBJ2-1
d_gene: NA
abundance: many
v_gene: TRBV7-2
CDR3nt: TGTGCCAGCAGCTTCTACTACAATGAGCAGTTCTTC
CDR3aa: CASSFYYNEQFF

len: 15
j_gene: TRBJ1-4
d_gene: TRBD1
abundance: many
v_gene: TRBV28
CDR3nt: TGTGCCAGCAGTTTTCCCAGCAGGGACAGAGGGAAACTGTTTTTT
CDR3aa: CASSFPSRDRGKLFF

len: 18
j_gene: TRBJ2-3
d_gene: TRBD2
abundance: many
v_gene: TRBV20-1
CDR3nt: TGCAGTGCGACTAGCGCGGGACTAGCGGGGGGCGGCACAGATACGCAGTATTTT
CDR3aa: CSATSAGLAGGGTDTQYF

len: 15
j_gene: TRBJ2-5
d_gene: NA
abundance: NA
v_gene: TRBV5-4
CDR3nt: TGTGCCAGCAGCTTGGGGGGGCTTAGCGGGGAGACCCAGTACTTC
CDR3aa: CASSLGGLSGETQYF

len: 14
j_gene: TRBJ1-1
d_gene: NA
abundance: NA
v_gene: TRBV28
CDR3nt: TGTGCCAGCACCATTACACAGGGGAACACTGAAGCTTTCTTT
CDR3aa: CASTITQGNTEAFF

len: 13
j_gene: TRBJ1-4
d_gene: NA
abundance: NA
v_gene: TRBV20-1
CDR3nt: TGCAGTGCTAAAAGGCAGGGCGTTGAAAGACTGTTTTTT
CDR3aa: CSAKRQGVERLFF

len: 17
j_gene: TRBJ2-1
d_gene: TRBD1
abundance: few
v_gene: TRBV19
CDR3nt: TGTGCCAGTAGTACCCTCCTACAGGGGGCGGGTTACAATGAGCAGTTCTTC
CDR3aa: CASSTLLQGAGYNEQFF

len: 11
j_gene: TRBJ2-1
d_gene: NA
abundance: many
v_gene: TRBV30
CDR3nt: TGTGCCTGGAATTCGCTTGGTGAGCAGTTCTTC
CDR3aa: CAWNSLGEQFF

len: 13
j_gene: TRBJ1-4
d_gene: TRBD1
abundance: few
v_gene: TRBV6-1
CDR3nt: TGTGCCAGCTACAGGGGGGCTAATGAAAAACTGTTTTTT
CDR3aa: CASYRGANEKLFF

len: 14
j_gene: TRBJ2-5
d_gene: NA
abundance: many
v_gene: TRBV6-1
CDR3nt: TGTGCCAGCAGTGAAAAGGTGGAGCAAGAGACCCAGTACTTC
CDR3aa: CASSEKVEQETQYF

len: 15
j_gene: TRBJ1-5
d_gene: NA
abundance: NA
v_gene: TRBV14
CDR3nt: TGTGCCAGCAGCCAAGAAGGCCCTCCCTATCAGCCCCAGCATTTT
CDR3aa: CASSQEGPPYQPQHF

len: 13
j_gene: TRBJ2-7
d_gene: NA
abundance: NA
v_gene: TRBV11-2
CDR3nt: TGTGCCAGCAGCCCGACATTAATTTACGAGCAGTACTTC
CDR3aa: CASSPTLIYEQYF

len: 14
j_gene: TRBJ2-7
d_gene: NA
abundance: few
v_gene: TRBV4-1
CDR3nt: TGCGCCAGCAGCCGAGGCCGACAAGCCTACGAGCAGTACTTC
CDR3aa: CASSRGRQAYEQYF

len: 15
j_gene: TRBJ2-2
d_gene: NA
abundance: once
v_gene: TRBV4-1
CDR3nt: TGCGCCAGCAGCACCGGCCTTAGAGGGACCGGGGAGCTGTTTTTT
CDR3aa: CASSTGLRGTGELFF

len: 14
j_gene: TRBJ1-3
d_gene: NA
abundance: many
v_gene: TRBV5-8
CDR3nt: TGTGCCAGCAGGCGGGACCGACTAGGAAACACCATATATTTT
CDR3aa: CASRRDRLGNTIYF

len: 15
j_gene: TRBJ2-1
d_gene: NA
abundance: NA
v_gene: TRBV20-1
CDR3nt: TGCAGTGCCCCGACCCCAATAGGCTCCTACAATGAGCAGTTCTTC
CDR3aa: CSAPTPIGSYNEQFF

len: 16
j_gene: TRBJ2-7
d_gene: TRBD2
abundance: NA
v_gene: TRBV13
CDR3nt: TGTGCCAGCAGTTACTCCGAGGGACTAGGATCCTACGAGCAGTACTTC
CDR3aa: CASSYSEGLGSYEQYF

len: 15
j_gene: TRBJ2-3
d_gene: TRBD2
abundance: many
v_gene: TRBV5-1
CDR3nt: TGCGCCAGCAGCTTGAGAGCGGGGGCGGCAGATACGCAGTATTTT
CDR3aa: CASSLRAGAADTQYF

len: 14
j_gene: TRBJ1-2
d_gene: NA
abundance: NA
v_gene: TRBV19
CDR3nt: TGTGCCAGTAGTATTTCGGGGGCCGCCTATGGCTACACCTTC
CDR3aa: CASSISGAAYGYTF

len: 16
j_gene: TRBJ2-5
d_gene: TRBD2
abundance: many
v_gene: TRBV11-3
CDR3nt: TGTGCCAGCAGCTGGGGACTAGCGGGAAGATCAGAGACCCAGTACTTC
CDR3aa: CASSWGLAGRSETQYF

len: 17
j_gene: TRBJ2-5
d_gene: NA
abundance: many
v_gene: TRBV7-9
CDR3nt: TGTGCCAGCAGCTTCTTGACGGCCACTGTGGGGGTAGAGACCCAGTACTTC
CDR3aa: CASSFLTATVGVETQYF

len: 13
j_gene: TRBJ1-2
d_gene: TRBD1
abundance: many
v_gene: TRBV2
CDR3nt: TGTGCCAGCGATCAGGGGGCCAAGCGTGGCTACACCTTC
CDR3aa: CASDQGAKRGYTF